The next 20 T cell receptor beta chains were all read from a single sample in a study of CD8 T cells in ankylosing spondylitis. MiXCR, applied by TCRdb to the 5' RACE reads, yields one record per CDR3 protein. The repertoire holds around 230,000 distinct CDR3 sequences, with about 9.1% as singletons. Sequenced material: blood, either unsorted or a sorted T cell fraction (not recorded which). The receptors were sampled from a male donor with ankylosing spondylitis or in good health (not recorded which).

This clonotype was counted ten times or more. V usage is TRBV15 and J usage is TRBJ1-1, with 7 bases that match TRBD1. The CDR3 has 15 residues. The junction had 6 bases not matched to a gene; V was cut back by 1 base and J by 4 bases. Germline assignment: CDR1 LNHNV and CDR2 YYDKDF (reference sequence). DNA for the CDR3: TGTGCCACCAGCAGAGGGGACAGAATGGTCACTGAAGCTTTCTTT. As protein: CATSRGDRMVTEAFF.

This clonotype was detected ten times or more. J is TRBJ1-6 and V is TRBV7-3; D call uncertain. Germline CDR1 is SGHTA and CDR2 is FQGTGA. The CDR3 runs 15 residues. V was clipped by 1 base and J by 1 base, with 5 bases between them. DNA of the CDR3: TGTGCCAGCAGCTTAAGTGGTTCCTATAATTCACCCCTCCACTTT. Its protein product is CASSLSGSYNSPLHF.

This clonotype was recorded many times. The rearrangement joins TRBV5-1 to TRBJ2-1; TRBD2 aligns across 11 bases. Germline-derived CDR1 and CDR2 are SGHRS and YFSETQ. The ends lost 1 base at V and 7 bases at J; junction bases unmatched: 7. CDR3 length: 16 residues. CDR3 nucleotide sequence: TGCGCCAGCAGCTTGATAGCGGGGGGGCAGGGGAATGAGCAGTTCTTC. It yields the protein CASSLIAGGQGNEQFF. Using reference TRBV5-1 and TRBJ2-1 for the parts outside the CDR3, the full variable domain is KAGVTQTPRYLIKTRGQQVTLSCSPISGHRSVSWYQQTPGQGLQFLFEYFSETQRNKGNFPGRFSGRQFSNSRSEMNVSTLELGDSALYLCASSLIAGGQGNEQFFGPGTRLTVL.

The rearrangement joins TRBV4-2 to TRBJ1-1, with D perhaps matching TRBD1 (5 bases). Germline-derived CDR1 and CDR2 are LGHNA and YNFKEQ. This CDR3 region has 14 residues. Trimming took off 4 bases at V and 2 bases at J, with 11 bases between the two ends. CDR3 residues: CASSPGGDNTEAFF. As DNA, the CDR3 is TGTGCCAGCAGCCCCGGAGGGGACAACACTGAAGCTTTCTTT.

This clonotype was detected a few times. This rearrangement joins TRBV7-1 to TRBJ2-2; 11 nucleotides agree with TRBD2. TRBV7-1 is designated an ORF whose function remains uncertain. This CDR3 spans 22 amino acids. The ends lost 3 bases at V and 4 bases at J; junction bases unmatched: 22. The CDR3 region is CASSSLEGSGLAVPGTTGELFF. The DNA of the CDR3 is TGTGCCAGCAGCTCCTTAGAAGGGTCGGGACTAGCGGTCCCCGGGACCACCGGGGAGCTGTTTTTT.

This clonotype was counted a few times. The chain uses TRBV25-1 and TRBJ2-1; 9 bases match TRBD2. V lost 4 bases and J lost 9; bases outside the gene matches: 7. The germline CDR1 and CDR2 sequences are MGHDK and SYGVNS. The CDR3 contains 14 residues. CDR3 residues: CASSGGGRAGEQFF. The CDR3 DNA follows: TGTGCCAGCAGTGGAGGCGGGAGGGCTGGTGAGCAGTTCTTC.

Ten or more counts support this clonotype. The chain employs TRBV5-1 and TRBJ1-5; TRBD1 might be the D (5 bases). The CDR3 has 14 residues. V dropped 3 bases and J dropped 10 bases, with 17 bases sitting between them. Germline V lookup: CDR1 SGHRS, CDR2 YFSETQ. CDR3 amino acids: CASSSGTEMEPQHF. CDR3 coding DNA: TGCGCCAGCAGCTCCGGGACCGAGATGGAACCCCAGCATTTT. The full variable domain, its missing parts supplied by reference TRBV5-1 and TRBJ1-5, is KAGVTQTPRYLIKTRGQQVTLSCSPISGHRSVSWYQQTPGQGLQFLFEYFSETQRNKGNFPGRFSGRQFSNSRSEMNVSTLELGDSALYLCASSSGTEMEPQHFGDGTRLSIL.

The sample holds many counts of this clonotype. The chain uses TRBV6-2 or TRBV6-3 and TRBJ2-7, with D possibly being TRBD1 (5 bases). Germline assignment: CDR1 MNHEY and CDR2 SVGEGT. The CDR3 has 13 residues. Trimming removed 6 bases from V and 0 bases from J, with 9 bases in between. CDR3 sequence (DNA): TGTGCCAGCAGCTCAGGGTACTCCTACGAGCAGTACTTC. This encodes CASSSGYSYEQYF.

This clonotype has at least ten counts. The V and J genes are TRBV20-1 and TRBJ2-5; 10 bases map to TRBD2. The CDR3 contains 14 residues. Germline V gene sequence: CDR1 DFQATT, CDR2 SNEGSKA (reference sequence). Losses at the gene ends were 4 bases for V and 4 bases for J; bases not matched to a gene: 6. CDR3 amino acids: CSATPLAGVETQYF. CDR3 coding DNA: TGCAGTGCTACCCCGCTAGCGGGGGTAGAGACCCAGTACTTC.

This clonotype was picked up many times. The CDR3 DNA is TGTGCCAGCAGCTCCCAGTGGGGCACTGAAGCTTTCTTT. As protein: CASSSQWGTEAFF. This chain connects TRBV7-2 to TRBJ1-1; no clear D gene. Germline values: CDR1 SGHTA, CDR2 FQGNSA. The V gene lost 4 bases and the J gene lost 4 bases, with 10 bases spanning the gap. The CDR3 spans 13 residues.

This clonotype was counted many times. CDR3 residues: CASSKTLNTEAFF. Written as DNA, the CDR3 is TGCGCCAGCAGCAAGACCTTGAACACTGAAGCTTTCTTT. The chain links TRBV4-3 to TRBJ1-1; D ambiguous. This CDR3 contains 13 residues. Germline CDR1 is LGHNA and CDR2 is YSLEER. Trimming removed 5 bases from V and 0 bases from J, with 7 bases in between.

This clonotype was counted at least ten times. The rearrangement links TRBV15 to TRBJ2-2, with a possible D match to TRBD1 (5 bases). With 0 bases removed from V and 2 bases from J, the gap between germline ends came to 13 bases. Germline V gene data show CDR1 as LNHNV and CDR2 as YYDKDF (reference sequence). This CDR3 spans 17 amino acids. The CDR3 sequence: CATSRDWSGINTGELFF. The CDR3 DNA reads TGTGCCACCAGCAGAGATTGGTCAGGGATAAACACCGGGGAGCTGTTTTTT. The full variable domain, rest sourced from reference TRBV15 and TRBJ2-2, is DAMVIQNPRYQVTQFGKPVTLSCSQTLNHNVMYWYQQKSSQAPKLLFHYYDKDFNNEADTPDNFQSRRPNTSFCFLDIRSPGLGDTAMYLCATSRDWSGINTGELFFGEGSRLTVL.

This clonotype was counted between two and nine times. The chain employs TRBV2 and TRBJ1-1; D is ambiguous. The germline gives CDR1 SNHLY, CDR2 FYNNEI. V lost 8 bases to trimming and J lost 1 base, with 8 bases between them. The CDR3 totals 12 residues. DNA of the CDR3: TGTGCCAGCGGCCCGACGAACACTGAAGCTTTCTTT. Translated, it gives CASGPTNTEAFF.

This clonotype appeared many times. This chain uses TRBV14 with TRBJ2-7; TRBD2 matches 7 bases. V lost 0 bases to trimming and J lost 3 bases; unmatched junction nucleotides: 2. The germline V gene has CDR1 SGHDN and CDR2 FVKESK. CDR3 length: 14 residues. CDR3 amino acids: CASSQDWEGYEQYF. As DNA, the CDR3 is TGTGCCAGCAGCCAAGATTGGGAGGGCTACGAGCAGTACTTC.

This clonotype came up many times. The CDR3, as DNA: TGTGCCAGCAGTTTATCGGGCCTAGTCGACGAGCAGTACTTC. Translating gives CASSLSGLVDEQYF. The rearrangement uses TRBV28 and TRBJ2-7; D is uncertain. The CDR3 loop spans 14 amino acids. The germline V and J ends were trimmed by 1 base and 5 bases, with 12 bases remaining between them. Germline CDR1 and CDR2: MDHEN and SYDVKM.

This clonotype was seen a handful of times. CDR3 residues: CASNEGGRTTGELFF. The CDR3, as DNA: TGTGCCAGCAACGAGGGGGGGCGTACCACCGGGGAGCTGTTTTTT. V gene TRBV9 combines with J gene TRBJ2-2; D might be TRBD2 (7 bases). V lost 6 bases to trimming and J lost 4 bases, with 16 bases between them. The CDR3 contains 15 residues. In germline, CDR1 is SGDLS, CDR2 YYNGEE.

At least ten counts were recorded for this clonotype. The chain is built from TRBV7-3 and TRBJ2-1, with 12 bases fitting TRBD2. The CDR3 extends over 15 amino acids. V shed 5 bases, J shed 7 bases, and the junction held 6 bases outside the gene matches. Germline assignment: CDR1 SGHTA and CDR2 FQGTGA. The CDR3 loop reads CASSTGLAGFNEQFF. As DNA, the CDR3 is TGTGCCAGCAGCACTGGACTAGCGGGATTTAATGAGCAGTTCTTC.

This clonotype was recorded many times. The V gene is TRBV20-1, the J gene TRBJ2-5; D possibly corresponds to TRBD1 (6 bases). V was shortened by 0 bases and J by 2 bases, with 22 bases between the two germline ends. The V gene's germline CDR1 is DFQATT and CDR2 SNEGSKA (reference sequence). The CDR3 spans 18 residues. The chain's CDR3 is CSARDLGGAKHVQETQYF. In DNA form, the CDR3 reads TGCAGTGCTAGAGATCTAGGGGGTGCAAAACACGTACAAGAGACCCAGTACTTC.

This clonotype was detected ten times or more. The chain combines TRBV20-1 with TRBJ1-4; 7 bases are shared with TRBD1. Germline loops: CDR1 DFQATT, CDR2 SNEGSKA (reference sequence). Trimming at V came to 5 bases and at J to 8 bases, leaving 11 bases not matched to a gene. CDR3 length: 14 amino acids. CDR3: CSAQGEGAGEKLFF. For the CDR3, the DNA is TGCAGTGCTCAAGGAGAGGGGGCTGGGGAAAAACTGTTTTTT.

At least ten counts were recorded for this clonotype. The rearrangement uses TRBV24-1 and TRBJ2-5; 13 bases fit TRBD2. CDR3 length equals 17 residues. Germline trimming cut 3 bases from V and 0 bases from J; bases unmatched to any gene: 3. CDR1 KGHDR and CDR2 SFDVKD come from the germline V gene. CDR3 region: CATSDGTSGDYQETQYF. As DNA, the CDR3 is TGTGCCACCAGTGATGGGACTAGCGGGGACTACCAAGAGACCCAGTACTTC.